Sequencing of this TCR beta chain was carried out in a study of CD8+CD57+ T cells in acquired aplastic anemia. Trimming took 4 bases from V and 9 from J; bases not matched to a gene: 10. Looked up from germline, CDR1 is KGHSH and CDR2 is LQKENI. This CDR3 spans 16 amino acids. Genomic DNA, the template, was used for profiling of the TCR beta VDJ and CDR3. TCRdb ran MiXCR on the reads and lists one entry per CDR3 protein. The top ten clones hold roughly 15% of a sample with over 150,000 distinct CDR3 sequences, less than 65% of them seen once. The TCR sequence derives from a human donor in good health, serving as a control. Input material: sorted CD4+, CD8+, or CD8+CD57+ T cells (not recorded which) from PBMCs. This chain links TRBV18 with TRBJ2-3; the match to TRBD2 covers 13 bases. CDR3 region: CASSRGPGLAGNTQYF. The CDR3 DNA is TGTGCCAGCTCACGAGGGCCGGGACTAGCGGGGAACACGCAGTATTTT.